This entry lists 8 T cell receptor beta chains sequenced from one sample in a study of T cell responses to AZD1222 COVID-19 vaccine. The data were produced by immunoSEQ multiplex PCR, yet TCRdb's version contains in-frame clones alone and is incomplete. The sample lists more than 150,000 clones; about nine tenths were seen once. The sample in question was peripheral blood, obtained 28 days after the second AZD1222 dose. These receptors all come from an adult who received the AZD1222 COVID-19 vaccine.

Remarks on this clone: Other DNA variants within this sample encode the same CDR3. The chain has TRBV6-5 and TRBJ2-2; the D is unclear. V lost 7 bases and J lost 5, with 11 bases in between. The CDR3 length is 13 residues. Germline assignment: CDR1 MNHEY and CDR2 SVGAGI. CDR3 sequence: CASTSSLTGELFF. The CDR3 region has the DNA TGTGCCAGCACCTCCAGCTTGACCGGGGAGCTGTTTTTT.

CDR3 sequence (DNA): TGTGCCAGCGGCCTGACGCGGGAGGCCACAGATACGCAGTATTTT. Amino acids: CASGLTREATDTQYF. This chain links TRBV28 with TRBJ2-3; 8 bases fit TRBD2. The V gene end was trimmed by 8 bases and the J gene end by 2 bases; junction bases not matched to a gene: 9. Germline values: CDR1 MDHEN, CDR2 SYDVKM. This CDR3 has 15 amino acids.

This chain joins TRBV28 and TRBJ2-5; possibly TRBD2 for D (5 bases). Between the trimmed V and J ends, which lost 7 bases and 7 bases, there was a span of 19 bases. Germline CDR1 is MDHEN and CDR2 is SYDVKM. The CDR3 spans 14 residues. The CDR3, as DNA: TGTGCCAGCACCTCACTCCAGCGGTATGGGACCCAGTACTTC. This translates into CASTSLQRYGTQYF.

V gene TRBV6-5 combines with J gene TRBJ2-7, with D maybe TRBD2 (6 bases). The CDR3 is 13 amino acids. In germline, CDR1 is MNHEY, CDR2 SVGAGI. V was clipped by 5 bases and J by 0 bases, with 8 bases between them. The CDR3 loop reads CASSSGPSYEQYF. In DNA, the CDR3 is TGTGCCAGCAGTAGCGGGCCCTCCTACGAGCAGTACTTC.

V gene TRBV27 combines with J gene TRBJ1-2; 11 bases map to TRBD1. CDR3 length: 14 amino acids. The germline V gene has CDR1 MNHEY and CDR2 SMNVEV (reference sequence). Unmatched junction bases numbered 1, after V lost 3 bases and J lost 4 bases. CDR3 bases: TGTGCCAGCAGTTTCGGGACAGGGGGCTATGGCTACACCTTC. Protein product: CASSFGTGGYGYTF.

J is TRBJ2-3 and V is TRBV5-8; no clear D gene. The germline V gene encodes CDR1 SGHTS and CDR2 YDEGEE. The CDR3 loop spans 12 amino acids. Deletions cut 0 bases from V and 3 bases from J, with 2 bases between. CDR3 in DNA: TGTGCCAGCAGCTTGGTGACAGATACGCAGTATTTT. This gives the protein CASSLVTDTQYF.

This clone showed up just a few times. In DNA, the CDR3 is TGCGCCAGCAGCCCCCTTGGGCAGGGGAATCAGCCCCAGCATTTT. Encoded protein: CASSPLGQGNQPQHF. V gene TRBV5-1 combines with J gene TRBJ1-5; the D gene is possibly TRBD1 (6 bases). The CDR3 extends over 15 amino acids. Between the trimmed V and J ends, which lost 4 bases and 4 bases, there was a span of 15 bases. The germline gives CDR1 SGHRS, CDR2 YFSETQ.

The J gene is TRBJ1-6, the V gene TRBV6-5; TRBD1 aligns across 7 bases. Trimming took 10 bases from V and 2 from J; bases not matched to a gene: 5. The germline V gene has CDR1 MNHEY and CDR2 SVGAGI. The CDR3 runs 14 residues. This chain's CDR3 is CATTQGAYNSPLHF. DNA of the CDR3: TGTGCCACAACCCAGGGGGCCTATAATTCACCCCTCCACTTT.